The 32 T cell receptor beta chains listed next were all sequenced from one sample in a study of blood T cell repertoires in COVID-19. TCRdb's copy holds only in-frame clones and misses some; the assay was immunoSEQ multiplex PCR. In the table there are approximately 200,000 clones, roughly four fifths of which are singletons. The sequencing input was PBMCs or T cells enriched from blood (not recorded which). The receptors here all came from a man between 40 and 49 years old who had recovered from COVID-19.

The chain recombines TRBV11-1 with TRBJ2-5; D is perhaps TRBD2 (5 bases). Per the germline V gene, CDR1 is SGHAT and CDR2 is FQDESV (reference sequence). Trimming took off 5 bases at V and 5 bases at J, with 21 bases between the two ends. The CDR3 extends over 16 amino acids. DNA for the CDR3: TGTGCCAGCAGCCCCAGCCTCAGTAGCGTCCGGGAGACCCAGTACTTC. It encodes CASSPSLSSVRETQYF.

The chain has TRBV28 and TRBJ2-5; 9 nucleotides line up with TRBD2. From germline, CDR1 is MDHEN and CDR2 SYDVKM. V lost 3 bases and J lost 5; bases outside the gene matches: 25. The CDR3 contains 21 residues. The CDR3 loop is CASSLGLAGTFSPKSGETQYF. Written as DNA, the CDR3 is TGTGCCAGCAGTTTGGGGCTAGCGGGGACATTTTCCCCTAAATCGGGGGAGACCCAGTACTTC.

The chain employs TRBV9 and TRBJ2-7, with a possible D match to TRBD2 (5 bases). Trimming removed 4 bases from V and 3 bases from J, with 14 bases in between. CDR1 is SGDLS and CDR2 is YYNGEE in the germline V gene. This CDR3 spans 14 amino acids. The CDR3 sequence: CASSPAAVNYEQYF. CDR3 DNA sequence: TGTGCCAGCAGCCCCGCAGCGGTGAACTACGAGCAGTACTTC.

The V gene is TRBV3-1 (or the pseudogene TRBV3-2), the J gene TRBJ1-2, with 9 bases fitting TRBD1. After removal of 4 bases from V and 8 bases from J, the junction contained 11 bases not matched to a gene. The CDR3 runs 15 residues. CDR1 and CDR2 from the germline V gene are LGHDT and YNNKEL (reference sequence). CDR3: CASSPPGTGRLGYTF. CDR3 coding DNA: TGTGCCAGCAGCCCTCCCGGGACAGGGCGTCTCGGCTACACCTTC.

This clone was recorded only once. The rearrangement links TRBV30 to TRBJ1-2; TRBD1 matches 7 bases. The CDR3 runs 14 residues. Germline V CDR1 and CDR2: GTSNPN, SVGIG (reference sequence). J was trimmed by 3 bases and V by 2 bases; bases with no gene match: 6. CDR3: CAWSSPGGDYGYTF. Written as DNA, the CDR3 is TGTGCCTGGAGTTCGCCAGGGGGTGACTATGGCTACACCTTC.

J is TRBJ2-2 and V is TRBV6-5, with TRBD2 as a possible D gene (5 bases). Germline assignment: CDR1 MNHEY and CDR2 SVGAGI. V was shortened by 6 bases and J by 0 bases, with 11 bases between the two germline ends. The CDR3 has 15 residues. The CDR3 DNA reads TGTGCCAGCAGCCGCGGGCAGTCGAACACCGGGGAGCTGTTTTTT. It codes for CASSRGQSNTGELFF.

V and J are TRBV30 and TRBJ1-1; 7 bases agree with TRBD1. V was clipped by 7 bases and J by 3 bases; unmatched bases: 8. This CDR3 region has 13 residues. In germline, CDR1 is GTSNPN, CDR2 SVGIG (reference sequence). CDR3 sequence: CASATGIDTEAFF. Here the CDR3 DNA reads TGTGCCTCCGCGACAGGGATCGACACTGAAGCTTTCTTT.

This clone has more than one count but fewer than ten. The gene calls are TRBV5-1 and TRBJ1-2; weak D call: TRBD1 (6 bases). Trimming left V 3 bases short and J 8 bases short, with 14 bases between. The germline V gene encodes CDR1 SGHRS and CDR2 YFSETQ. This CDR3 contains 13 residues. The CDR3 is CASSSQPGEGYTF. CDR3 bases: TGCGCCAGCAGCTCGCAACCAGGGGAAGGCTACACCTTC.

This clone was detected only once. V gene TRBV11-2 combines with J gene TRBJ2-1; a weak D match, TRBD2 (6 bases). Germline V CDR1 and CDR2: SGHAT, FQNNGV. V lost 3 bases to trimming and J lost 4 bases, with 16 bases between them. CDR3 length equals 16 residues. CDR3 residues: CASSFRLRERYNEQFF. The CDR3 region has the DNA TGTGCCAGCAGCTTTAGGTTACGGGAGAGATACAATGAGCAGTTCTTC.

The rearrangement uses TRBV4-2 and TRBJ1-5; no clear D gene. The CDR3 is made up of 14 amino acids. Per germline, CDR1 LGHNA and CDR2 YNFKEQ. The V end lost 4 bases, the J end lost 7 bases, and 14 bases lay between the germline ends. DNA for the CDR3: TGTGCCAGCAGCCTCTCCATCGCACGGCAGCCCCAGCATTTT. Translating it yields CASSLSIARQPQHF.

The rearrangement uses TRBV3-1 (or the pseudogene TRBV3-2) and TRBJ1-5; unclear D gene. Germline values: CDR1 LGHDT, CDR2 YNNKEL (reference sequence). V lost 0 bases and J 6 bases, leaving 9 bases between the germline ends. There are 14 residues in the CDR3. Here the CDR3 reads CASSQDYRGQPQHF. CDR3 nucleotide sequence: TGTGCCAGCAGCCAAGATTATCGCGGTCAGCCCCAGCATTTT.

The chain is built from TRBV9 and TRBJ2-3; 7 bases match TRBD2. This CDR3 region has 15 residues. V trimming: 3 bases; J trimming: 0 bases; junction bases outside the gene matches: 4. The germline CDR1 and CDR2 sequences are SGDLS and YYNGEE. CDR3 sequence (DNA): TGTGCCAGCAGCGGGACTAGTGCTAGCACAGATACGCAGTATTTT. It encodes CASSGTSASTDTQYF. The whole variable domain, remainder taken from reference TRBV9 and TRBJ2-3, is DSGVTQTPKHLITATGQRVTLRCSPRSGDLSVYWYQQSLDQGLQFLIQYYNGEERAKGNILERFSAQQFPDLHSELNLSSLELGDSALYFCASSGTSASTDTQYFGPGTRLTVL.

CDR3 residues: CASSGAAEKLFF. In nucleotides, the CDR3 is TGTGCCAGCAGTGGGGCAGCCGAAAAACTGTTTTTT. J is TRBJ1-4 and V is TRBV2; D unresolved. CDR3 size: 12 residues. V was cut by 4 bases and J by 8 bases, with 8 bases left in between. From germline, CDR1 is SNHLY and CDR2 FYNNEI.

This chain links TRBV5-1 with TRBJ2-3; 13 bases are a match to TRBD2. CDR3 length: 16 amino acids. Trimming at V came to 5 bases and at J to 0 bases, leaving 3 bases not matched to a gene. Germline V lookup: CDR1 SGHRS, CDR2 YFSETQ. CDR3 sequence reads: CASRGLAGTSTDTQYF. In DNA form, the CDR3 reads TGCGCCAGCAGGGGACTAGCGGGGACTAGCACAGATACGCAGTATTTT. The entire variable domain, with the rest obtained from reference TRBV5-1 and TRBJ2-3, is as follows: KAGVTQTPRYLIKTRGQQVTLSCSPISGHRSVSWYQQTPGQGLQFLFEYFSETQRNKGNFPGRFSGRQFSNSRSEMNVSTLELGDSALYLCASRGLAGTSTDTQYFGPGTRLTVL.

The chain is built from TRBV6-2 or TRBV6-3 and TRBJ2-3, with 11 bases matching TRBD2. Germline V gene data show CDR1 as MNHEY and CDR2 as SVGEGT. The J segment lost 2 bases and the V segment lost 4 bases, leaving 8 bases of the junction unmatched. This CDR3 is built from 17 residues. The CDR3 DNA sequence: TGTGCCAGCAGTTTTAGCGGGGGGGCCTTGAACACAGATACGCAGTATTTT. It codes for CASSFSGGALNTDTQYF.

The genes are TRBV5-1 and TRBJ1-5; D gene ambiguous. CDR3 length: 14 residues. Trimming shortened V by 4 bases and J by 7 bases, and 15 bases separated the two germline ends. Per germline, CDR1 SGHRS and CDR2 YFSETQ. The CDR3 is CASSLGGVGQPQHF. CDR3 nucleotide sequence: TGCGCCAGCAGCCTTGGCGGGGTCGGGCAGCCCCAGCATTTT.

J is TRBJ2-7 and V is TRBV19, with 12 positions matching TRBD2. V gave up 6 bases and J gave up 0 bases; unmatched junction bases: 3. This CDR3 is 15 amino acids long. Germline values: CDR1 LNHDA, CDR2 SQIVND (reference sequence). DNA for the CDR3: TGTGCCAGTAGGGAGACTAGCGGGGGCTCCTACGAGCAGTACTTC. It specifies CASRETSGGSYEQYF.

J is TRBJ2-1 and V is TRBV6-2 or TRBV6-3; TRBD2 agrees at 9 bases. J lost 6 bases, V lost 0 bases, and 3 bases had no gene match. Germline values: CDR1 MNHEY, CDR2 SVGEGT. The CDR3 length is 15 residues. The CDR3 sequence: CASSYSGGGANEQFF. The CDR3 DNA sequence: TGTGCCAGCAGTTACTCTGGCGGGGGGGCCAATGAGCAGTTCTTC.

CDR3 region: CASSQGTGELFF. CDR3 DNA sequence: TGCGCCAGCAGCCAGGGGACAGGGGAACTGTTTTTT. V and J are TRBV4-1 and TRBJ1-4, with 10 bases that match TRBD1. The CDR3 runs to 12 residues. Looked up from germline, CDR1 is MGHRA and CDR2 is YSYEKL. Trimming removed 3 bases from V and 12 bases from J; junction bases left unmatched: 1.

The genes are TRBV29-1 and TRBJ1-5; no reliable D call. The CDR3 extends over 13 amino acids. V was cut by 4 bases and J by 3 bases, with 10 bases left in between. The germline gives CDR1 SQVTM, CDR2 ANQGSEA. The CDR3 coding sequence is TGCAGCGTTGCTATGGGAGTCAATCAGCCCCAGCATTTT. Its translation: CSVAMGVNQPQHF.

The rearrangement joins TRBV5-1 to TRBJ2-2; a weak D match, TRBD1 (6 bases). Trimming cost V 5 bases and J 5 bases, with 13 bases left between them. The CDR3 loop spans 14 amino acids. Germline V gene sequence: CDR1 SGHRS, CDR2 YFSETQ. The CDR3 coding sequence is TGCGCCAGCAGTACCGACAGGTTTACCGGGGAGCTGTTTTTT. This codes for CASSTDRFTGELFF.

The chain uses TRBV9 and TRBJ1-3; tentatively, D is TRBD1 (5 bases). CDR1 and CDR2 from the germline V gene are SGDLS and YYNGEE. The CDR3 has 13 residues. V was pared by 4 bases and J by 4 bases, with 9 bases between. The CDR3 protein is CASSRAGGNTIYF. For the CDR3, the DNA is TGTGCCAGCAGCCGGGCAGGGGGAAACACCATATATTTT.

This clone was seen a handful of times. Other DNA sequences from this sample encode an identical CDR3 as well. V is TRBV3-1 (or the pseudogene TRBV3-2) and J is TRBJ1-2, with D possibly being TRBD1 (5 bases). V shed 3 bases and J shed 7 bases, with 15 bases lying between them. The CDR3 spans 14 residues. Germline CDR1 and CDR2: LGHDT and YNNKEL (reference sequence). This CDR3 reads CASSQTQGAGGYTF. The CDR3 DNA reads TGTGCCAGCAGCCAGACTCAGGGCGCCGGTGGCTACACCTTC.

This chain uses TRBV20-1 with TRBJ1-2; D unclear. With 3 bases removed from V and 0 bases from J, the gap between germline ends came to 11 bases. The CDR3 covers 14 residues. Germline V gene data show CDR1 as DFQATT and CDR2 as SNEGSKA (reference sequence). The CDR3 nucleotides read TGCAGTGCTAGTTCCGGTAGTTCTAACTATGGCTACACCTTC. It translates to CSASSGSSNYGYTF.

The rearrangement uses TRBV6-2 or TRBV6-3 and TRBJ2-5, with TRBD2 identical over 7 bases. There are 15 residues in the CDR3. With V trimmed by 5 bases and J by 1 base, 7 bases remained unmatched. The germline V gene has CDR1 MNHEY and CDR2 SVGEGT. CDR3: CASSPGGGGQETQYF. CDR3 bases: TGTGCCAGCAGTCCCGGAGGCGGGGGCCAAGAGACCCAGTACTTC.

In DNA form, the CDR3 reads TGTGCCAGCAGCTTCGGGACTCCCGGAGATACGCAGTATTTT. This codes for CASSFGTPGDTQYF. This sequence joins TRBV5-5 and TRBJ2-3; a weak D match, TRBD2 (6 bases). CDR1 and CDR2 (germline): SGHKS, YYEKEE (reference sequence). This CDR3 comprises 14 residues. V shed 2 bases and J shed 5 bases, with 12 bases lying between them. Filled out from reference TRBV5-5 and TRBJ2-3, the complete variable domain reads DAGVTQSPTHLIKTRGQQVTLRCSPISGHKSVSWYQQVLGQGPQFIFQYYEKEERGRGNFPDRFSARQFPNYSSELNVNALLLGDSALYLCASSFGTPGDTQYFGPGTRLTVL.

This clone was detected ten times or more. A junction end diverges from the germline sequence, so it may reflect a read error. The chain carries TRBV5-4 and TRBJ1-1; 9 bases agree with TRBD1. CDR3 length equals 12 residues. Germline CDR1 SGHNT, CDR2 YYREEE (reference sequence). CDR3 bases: TGTGCCAGCAGCTTACGGGACAGGGAAGGTTTCTTT. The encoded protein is CASSLRDREGFF.

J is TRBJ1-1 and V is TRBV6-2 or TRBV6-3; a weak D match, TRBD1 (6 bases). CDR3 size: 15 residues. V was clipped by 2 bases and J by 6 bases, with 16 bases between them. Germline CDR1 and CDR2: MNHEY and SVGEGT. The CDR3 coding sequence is TGTGCCAGCAGTTACAGTAGGGGGTTCCCTCCTGAAGCTTTCTTT. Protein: CASSYSRGFPPEAFF.

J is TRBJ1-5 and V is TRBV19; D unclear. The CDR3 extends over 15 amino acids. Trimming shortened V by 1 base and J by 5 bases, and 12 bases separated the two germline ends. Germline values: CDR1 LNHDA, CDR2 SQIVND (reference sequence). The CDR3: CASSIAHSGYQPQHF. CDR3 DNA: TGTGCCAGTAGTATAGCCCATTCAGGATATCAGCCCCAGCATTTT.

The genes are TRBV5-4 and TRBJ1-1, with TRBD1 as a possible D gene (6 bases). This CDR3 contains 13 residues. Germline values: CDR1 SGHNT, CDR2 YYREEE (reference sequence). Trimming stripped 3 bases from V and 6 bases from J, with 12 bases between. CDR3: CASSWGGGAEAFF. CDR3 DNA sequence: TGTGCCAGCAGCTGGGGAGGGGGGGCTGAAGCTTTCTTT. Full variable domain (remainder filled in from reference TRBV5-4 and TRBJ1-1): ETGVTQSPTHLIKTRGQQVTLRCSSQSGHNTVSWYQQALGQGPQFIFQYYREEENGRGNFPPRFSGLQFPNYSSELNVNALELDDSALYLCASSWGGGAEAFFGQGTRLTVV.

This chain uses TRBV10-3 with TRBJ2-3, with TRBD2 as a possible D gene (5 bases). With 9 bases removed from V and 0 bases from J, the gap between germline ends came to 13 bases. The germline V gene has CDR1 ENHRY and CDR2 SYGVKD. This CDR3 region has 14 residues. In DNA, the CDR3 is TGTGCCATAAGAGGGATCTCTAGCACAGATACGCAGTATTTT. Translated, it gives CAIRGISSTDTQYF.

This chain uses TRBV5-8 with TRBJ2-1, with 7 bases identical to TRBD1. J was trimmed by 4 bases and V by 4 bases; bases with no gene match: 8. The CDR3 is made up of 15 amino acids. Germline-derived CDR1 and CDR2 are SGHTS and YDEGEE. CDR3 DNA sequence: TGTGCCAGCAGCCCGACCGGGACAGTTTACAATGAGCAGTTCTTC. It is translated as CASSPTGTVYNEQFF.